A single sample gave rise to the 19 T cell receptor beta chains below, sequenced in a study of T cells in localized non-small cell lung cancer. Here immunoSEQ multiplex PCR was the method, and the copy in TCRdb shows in-frame clones only, minus some. The sample includes 130,000 or so clones, approximately 88% seen only once; the top ten take roughly 1.8%. Sequences were derived from peripheral blood, sampled before any cancer treatment. The receptors stem from a female donor older than 55 with stage I lung adenocarcinoma.

CDR3 sequence reads: CASSTTGGETQYF. DNA for the CDR3: TGTGCCAGCTCAACGACAGGGGGGGAGACCCAGTACTTC. The V gene is TRBV18, the J gene TRBJ2-5; 9 bases agree with TRBD1. V was clipped by 5 bases and J by 5 bases; unmatched bases: 3. Germline lookup yields CDR1 KGHSH and CDR2 LQKENI. CDR3 length: 13 amino acids.

In this sample, this clone turned up a few times. The chain carries TRBV7-2 and TRBJ1-1, with D uncertain. CDR1 is SGHTA, CDR2 FQGNSA, per germline. The V and J ends lost 4 bases and 3 bases respectively, with 9 bases between them. CDR3 length: 13 residues. The CDR3 nucleotides are TGTGCCAGCAGCTCGACAATAGACACTGAAGCTTTCTTT. Translation: CASSSTIDTEAFF.

The CDR3 reads CASSEALGLAGGHSVQFF. In nucleotides, the CDR3 is TGTGCCAGCAGTGAAGCTTTGGGACTAGCGGGAGGGCATTCTGTGCAGTTCTTC. The chain is built from TRBV6-1 and TRBJ2-1; 16 bases are a match to TRBD2. V was pared by 0 bases and J by 12 bases, with 11 bases of the junction left unmatched. This CDR3 comprises 18 residues. The V gene's germline CDR1 is MNHNS and CDR2 SASEGT.

This chain connects TRBV11-2 to TRBJ2-3, with a possible D match to TRBD1 (5 bases). Germline-derived CDR1 and CDR2 are SGHAT and FQNNGV. This CDR3 region has 16 residues. V lost 1 base, J lost 0 bases, and 11 bases lay in between. CDR3: CASSLGTSFSTDTQYF. In DNA form, the CDR3 reads TGTGCCAGCAGCTTAGGGACATCTTTTAGCACAGATACGCAGTATTTT.

The rearrangement joins TRBV6-1 to TRBJ2-5; no definite D call. CDR1 and CDR2 (germline): MNHNS, SASEGT. Trimming stripped 7 bases from V and 5 bases from J, with 14 bases between. The CDR3 has 13 residues. The CDR3 sequence: CASTGPSRETQYF. CDR3 nucleotide sequence: TGTGCCAGCACAGGACCAAGTCGGGAGACCCAGTACTTC.

This chain links TRBV28 with TRBJ1-2; D not resolved. V lost 8 bases and J 5 bases, leaving 12 bases between the germline ends. The CDR3 length is 12 residues. CDR1 MDHEN and CDR2 SYDVKM come from the germline V gene. CDR3 loop: CASLRFPYGYTF. CDR3 coding DNA: TGTGCCAGCTTACGATTTCCGTATGGCTACACCTTC.

V and J are TRBV29-1 and TRBJ2-7, with 7 positions matching TRBD2. The V gene's germline CDR1 is SQVTM and CDR2 ANQGSEA. This CDR3 is built from 15 residues. The junction had 14 bases not matched to a gene; V was cut back by 6 bases and J by 3 bases. The CDR3 nucleotides are TGCAGCGTGACCCCCCAAGGGGCGGGAGACTACGAGCAGTACTTC. Translating gives CSVTPQGAGDYEQYF.

This chain uses TRBV27 with TRBJ2-7, with 12 bases lining up with TRBD2. Germline V lookup: CDR1 MNHEY, CDR2 SMNVEV (reference sequence). V gave up 6 bases and J gave up 3 bases; unmatched junction bases: 6. The CDR3 totals 15 residues. For the CDR3, the DNA is TGTGCCAGCAGAGAACTAGCGGGAGGTAACTACGAGCAGTACTTC. The encoded protein is CASRELAGGNYEQYF.

The J gene is TRBJ1-5, the V gene TRBV6-1; D not resolved. This CDR3 comprises 15 residues. The germline V gene encodes CDR1 MNHNS and CDR2 SASEGT. Deletions cut 1 base from V and 7 bases from J, with 14 bases between. The CDR3 nucleotides are TGTGCCAGCAGTGAAGATCCAGGTAGGTCGCAGCCCCAGCATTTT. Protein product: CASSEDPGRSQPQHF.

The chain is built from TRBV15 and TRBJ2-7; the D gene is possibly TRBD2 (6 bases). Germline V gene lookup returns CDR1 LNHNV and CDR2 YYDKDF (reference sequence). V was shortened by 0 bases and J by 1 base, with 10 bases between the two germline ends. This CDR3 spans 15 amino acids. CDR3 amino acids: CATSREGLESYEQYF. Here the CDR3 DNA reads TGTGCCACCAGCAGAGAGGGACTCGAATCCTACGAGCAGTACTTC.

The rearrangement uses TRBV29-1 and TRBJ2-7; TRBD2 matches at 10 bases. Germline trimming cut 4 bases from V and 4 bases from J; bases unmatched to any gene: 4. CDR3 size: 13 residues. CDR1 and CDR2 from the germline V gene are SQVTM and ANQGSEA. The CDR3 here is CSVASGSVYEQYF. CDR3 coding DNA: TGCAGCGTTGCTAGCGGGAGTGTATACGAGCAGTACTTC.

This clone was seen a single time. V is TRBV7-9 and J is TRBJ1-1; possible D gene TRBD1, 6 bases. The CDR3 has 16 amino acids. V was clipped by 1 base and J by 6 bases, with 18 bases between them. Per the germline V gene, CDR1 is SEHNR and CDR2 is FQNEAQ (reference sequence). The CDR3 loop is CASSLGTGGAGAEAFF. The CDR3 DNA is TGTGCCAGCAGCTTAGGAACGGGGGGCGCCGGGGCTGAAGCTTTCTTT. Looking up the rest from reference TRBV7-9 and TRBJ1-1 gives the full variable domain: DTGVSQNPRHKITKRGQNVTFRCDPISEHNRLYWYRQTLGQGPEFLTYFQNEAQLEKSRLLSDRFSAERPKGSFSTLEIQRTEQGDSAMYLCASSLGTGGAGAEAFFGQGTRLTVV.

The rearrangement uses TRBV29-1 and TRBJ2-7, with 8 nucleotides matching TRBD1. Per the germline V gene, CDR1 is SQVTM and CDR2 is ANQGSEA. This CDR3 is built from 15 residues. V trimming: 4 bases; J trimming: 6 bases; junction bases outside the gene matches: 14. CDR3 loop: CSVAMVVRGHGEQYF. The CDR3, as DNA: TGCAGCGTTGCAATGGTCGTCAGGGGGCATGGCGAGCAGTACTTC.

This clone occurred a few times. The chain couples TRBV2 to TRBJ2-7; possibly TRBD2 for D (6 bases). V was clipped by 2 bases and J by 7 bases, with 15 bases between them. The CDR3 extends over 14 amino acids. Germline V lookup: CDR1 SNHLY, CDR2 FYNNEI. CDR3 in DNA: TGTGCCAGCAGTGAACTCACCGTGGGAGGTGAGCAGTACTTC. Its protein product is CASSELTVGGEQYF.

The gene calls are TRBV30 and TRBJ1-3, with 12 bases fitting TRBD1. The V segment lost 2 bases and the J segment 0 bases; nucleotides outside the gene matches: 23. Germline V gives CDR1 GTSNPN, CDR2 SVGIG (reference sequence). The CDR3 runs to 23 residues. CDR3 sequence reads: CAWSTRPGQGARWGGPSGNTIYF. The CDR3 region has the DNA TGTGCCTGGAGTACAAGACCGGGACAGGGGGCGCGCTGGGGAGGACCCTCTGGAAACACCATATATTTT. The full variable domain, its missing parts supplied by reference TRBV30 and TRBJ1-3, is SQTIHQWPATLVQPVGSPLSLECTVEGTSNPNLYWYRQAAGRGLQLLFYSVGIGQISSEVPQNLSASRPQDRQFILSSKKLLLSDSGFYLCAWSTRPGQGARWGGPSGNTIYFGEGSWLTVV.

The rearrangement links TRBV28 to TRBJ1-1, with 9 bases aligning to TRBD1. The CDR3 runs 16 residues. With V trimmed by 6 bases and J by 0 bases, 8 bases remained unmatched. Germline CDR1 is MDHEN and CDR2 is SYDVKM. The CDR3 loop is CASRPRTGAVNTEAFF. In nucleotides, the CDR3 is TGTGCCAGCAGACCCAGGACAGGGGCGGTGAACACTGAAGCTTTCTTT.

The chain recombines TRBV28 with TRBJ1-5; tentative D call: TRBD1 (5 bases). CDR1 and CDR2 from the germline V gene are MDHEN and SYDVKM. Trimming removed 4 bases at V and 9 bases at J, with 16 bases between. The CDR3 runs 14 residues. The CDR3 loop reads CASSSEDRRPPQHF. CDR3 sequence (DNA): TGTGCCAGCAGTTCTGAAGACAGAAGGCCGCCCCAGCATTTT. Full variable domain (outside the CDR3, taken from reference TRBV28 and TRBJ1-5): DVKVTQSSRYLVKRTGEKVFLECVQDMDHENMFWYRQDPGLGLRLIYFSYDVKMKEKGDIPEGYSVSREKKERFSLILESASTNQTSMYLCASSSEDRRPPQHFGDGTRLSIL.

The gene calls are TRBV5-4 and TRBJ2-7, with 8 positions matching TRBD2. The germline gives CDR1 SGHNT, CDR2 YYREEE (reference sequence). There are 15 residues in the CDR3. With V trimmed by 4 bases and J by 3 bases, 9 bases remained unmatched. CDR3 sequence (DNA): TGTGCCAGCAGCCTTCACGGGGGGGGAAGCTACGAGCAGTACTTC. This sequence encodes CASSLHGGGSYEQYF.

CDR3: CASSFPLGEQYF. Here the CDR3 DNA reads TGTGCCAGCAGCTTTCCCTTGGGCGAGCAGTACTTC. The chain couples TRBV5-4 to TRBJ2-7, with D hard to call. The CDR3 loop spans 12 amino acids. V gave up 2 bases and J gave up 6 bases, with 9 bases separating them. In germline, CDR1 is SGHNT, CDR2 YYREEE (reference sequence). Together with reference TRBV5-4 and TRBJ2-7, the CDR3 gives the full variable domain: ETGVTQSPTHLIKTRGQQVTLRCSSQSGHNTVSWYQQALGQGPQFIFQYYREEENGRGNFPPRFSGLQFPNYSSELNVNALELDDSALYLCASSFPLGEQYFGPGTRLTVT.